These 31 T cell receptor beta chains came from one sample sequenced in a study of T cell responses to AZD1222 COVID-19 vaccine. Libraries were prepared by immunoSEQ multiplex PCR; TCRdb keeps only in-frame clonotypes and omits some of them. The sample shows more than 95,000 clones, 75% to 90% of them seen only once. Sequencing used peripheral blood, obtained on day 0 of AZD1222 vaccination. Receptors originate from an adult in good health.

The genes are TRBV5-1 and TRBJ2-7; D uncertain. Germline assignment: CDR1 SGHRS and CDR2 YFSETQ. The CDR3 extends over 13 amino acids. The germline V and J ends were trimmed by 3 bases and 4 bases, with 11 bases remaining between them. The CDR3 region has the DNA TGCGCCAGCAGCTCCTACGCAACATACGAGCAGTACTTC. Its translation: CASSSYATYEQYF.

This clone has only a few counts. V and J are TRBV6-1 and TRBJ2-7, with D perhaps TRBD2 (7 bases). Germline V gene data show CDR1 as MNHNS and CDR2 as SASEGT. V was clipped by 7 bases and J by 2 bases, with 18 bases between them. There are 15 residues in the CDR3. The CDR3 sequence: CASTIRSGGAYEQYF. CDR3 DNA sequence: TGTGCCAGCACCATTAGGTCGGGGGGCGCCTACGAGCAGTACTTC.

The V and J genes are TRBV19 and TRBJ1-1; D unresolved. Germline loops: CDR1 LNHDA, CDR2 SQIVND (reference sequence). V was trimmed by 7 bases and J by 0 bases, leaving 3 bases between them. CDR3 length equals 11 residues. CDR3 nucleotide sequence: TGTGCCAGTATTTTGAACACTGAAGCTTTCTTT. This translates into CASILNTEAFF.

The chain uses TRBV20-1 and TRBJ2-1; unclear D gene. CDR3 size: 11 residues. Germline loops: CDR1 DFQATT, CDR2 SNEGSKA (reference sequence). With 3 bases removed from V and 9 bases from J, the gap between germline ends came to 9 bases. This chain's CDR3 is CSASEFGEQFF. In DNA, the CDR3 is TGCAGTGCTAGCGAGTTTGGTGAGCAGTTCTTC.

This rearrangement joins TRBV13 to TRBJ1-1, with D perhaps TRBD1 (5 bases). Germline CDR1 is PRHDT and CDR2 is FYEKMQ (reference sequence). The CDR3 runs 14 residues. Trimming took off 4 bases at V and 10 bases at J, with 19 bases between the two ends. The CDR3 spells CASSSTSRELGAFF. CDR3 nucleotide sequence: TGTGCCAGCAGCTCCACATCCAGGGAACTAGGAGCTTTCTTT.

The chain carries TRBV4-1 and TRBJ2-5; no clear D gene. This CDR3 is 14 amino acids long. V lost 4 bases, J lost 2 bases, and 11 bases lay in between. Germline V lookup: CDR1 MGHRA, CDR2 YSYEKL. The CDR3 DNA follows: TGCGCCAGCAGCCCCCCTGGCCCACAAGAGACCCAGTACTTC. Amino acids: CASSPPGPQETQYF.

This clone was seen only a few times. The CDR3 here is CASSLSSGELFF. For the CDR3, the DNA is TGCGCCAGCAGCTTGTCGTCCGGGGAGCTGTTTTTT. The rearrangement uses TRBV5-1 and TRBJ2-2; D ambiguous. The ends were cut back, 1 base at V and 6 bases at J, with 4 bases in the middle. This CDR3 comprises 12 residues. CDR1 is SGHRS, CDR2 YFSETQ, per germline. Variable domain in full (rest from reference TRBV5-1 and TRBJ2-2): KAGVTQTPRYLIKTRGQQVTLSCSPISGHRSVSWYQQTPGQGLQFLFEYFSETQRNKGNFPGRFSGRQFSNSRSEMNVSTLELGDSALYLCASSLSSGELFFGEGSRLTVL.

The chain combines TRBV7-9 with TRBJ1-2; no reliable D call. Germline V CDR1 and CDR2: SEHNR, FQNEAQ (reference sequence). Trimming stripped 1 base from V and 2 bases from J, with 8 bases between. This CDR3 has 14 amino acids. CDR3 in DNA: TGTGCCAGCAGCTTAGTATCCGGAAACTATGGCTACACCTTC. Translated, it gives CASSLVSGNYGYTF.

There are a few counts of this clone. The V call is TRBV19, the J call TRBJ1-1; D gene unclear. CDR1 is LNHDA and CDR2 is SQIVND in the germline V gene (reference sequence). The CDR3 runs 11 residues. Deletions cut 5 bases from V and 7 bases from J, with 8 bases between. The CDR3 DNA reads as TGTGCCAGTAGTTTCGCGATTGAAGCTTTCTTT. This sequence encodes CASSFAIEAFF.

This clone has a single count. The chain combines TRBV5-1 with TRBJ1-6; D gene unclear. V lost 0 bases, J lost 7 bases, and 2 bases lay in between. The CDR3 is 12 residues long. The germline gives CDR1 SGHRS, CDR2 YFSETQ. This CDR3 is CASSLENSPLHF. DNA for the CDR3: TGCGCCAGCAGCTTGGAGAATTCACCCCTCCACTTT.

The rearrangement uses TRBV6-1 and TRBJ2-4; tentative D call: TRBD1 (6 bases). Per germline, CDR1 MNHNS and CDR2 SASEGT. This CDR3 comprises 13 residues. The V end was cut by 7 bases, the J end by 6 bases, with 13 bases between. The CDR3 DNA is TGTGCCAGCACCCGGACAGAAGCAAACATTCAGTACTTC. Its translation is CASTRTEANIQYF.

The CDR3 DNA follows: TGTGCCAGTAGTATAGGGGCACGCACCGGGGAGCTGTTTTTT. Protein product: CASSIGARTGELFF. V gene TRBV19 combines with J gene TRBJ2-2; D ambiguous. V lost 1 base to trimming and J lost 4 bases, with 7 bases between them. Germline assignment: CDR1 LNHDA and CDR2 SQIVND (reference sequence). The CDR3 is 14 residues long.

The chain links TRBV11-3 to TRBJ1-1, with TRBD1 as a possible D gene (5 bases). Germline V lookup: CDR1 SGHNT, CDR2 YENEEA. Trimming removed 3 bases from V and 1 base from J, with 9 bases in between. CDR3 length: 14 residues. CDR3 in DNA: TGTGCCAGCAGCTTGGCAGGGAGGAACACTGAAGCTTTCTTT. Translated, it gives CASSLAGRNTEAFF.

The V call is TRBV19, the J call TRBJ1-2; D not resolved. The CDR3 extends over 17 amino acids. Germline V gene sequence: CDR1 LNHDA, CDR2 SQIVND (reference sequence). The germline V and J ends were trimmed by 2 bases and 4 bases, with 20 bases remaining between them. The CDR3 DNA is TGTGCCAGTAGTATACTTAGAGCCTCGCTGATAGGCTATGGCTACACCTTC. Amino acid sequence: CASSILRASLIGYGYTF.

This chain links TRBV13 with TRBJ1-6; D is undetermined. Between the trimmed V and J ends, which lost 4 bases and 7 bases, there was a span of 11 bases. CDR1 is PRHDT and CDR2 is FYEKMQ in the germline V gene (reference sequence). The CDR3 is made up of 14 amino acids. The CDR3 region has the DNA TGTGCCAGCAGCTCCAGTCCCCGAAATTCACCCCTCCACTTT. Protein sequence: CASSSSPRNSPLHF.

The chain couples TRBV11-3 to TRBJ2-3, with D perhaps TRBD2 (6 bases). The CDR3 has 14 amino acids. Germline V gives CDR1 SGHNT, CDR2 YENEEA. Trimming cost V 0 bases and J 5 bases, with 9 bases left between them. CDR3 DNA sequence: TGTGCCAGCAGCTTAGATCCGGGGGTAGATACGCAGTATTTT. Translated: CASSLDPGVDTQYF.

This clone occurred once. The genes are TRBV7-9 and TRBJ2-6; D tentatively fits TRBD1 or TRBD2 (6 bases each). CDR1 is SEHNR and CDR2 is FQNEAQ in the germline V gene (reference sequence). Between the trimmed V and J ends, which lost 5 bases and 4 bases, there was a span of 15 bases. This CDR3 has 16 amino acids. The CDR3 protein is CASSGPGASGANVLTF. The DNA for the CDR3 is TGTGCCAGCAGCGGACCGGGGGCCTCGGGGGCCAACGTCCTGACTTTC.

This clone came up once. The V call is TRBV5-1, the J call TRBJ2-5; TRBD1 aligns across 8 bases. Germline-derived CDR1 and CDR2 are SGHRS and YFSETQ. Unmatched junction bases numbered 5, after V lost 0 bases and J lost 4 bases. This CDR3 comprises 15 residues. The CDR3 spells CASSLGQGALETQYF. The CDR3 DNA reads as TGCGCCAGCAGCTTGGGGCAGGGGGCCCTAGAGACCCAGTACTTC.

The CDR3 nucleotides read TGTGCCAGCAGACCAGGGACAGGGGGTGCGTACGAGCAGTACTTC. Amino acids: CASRPGTGGAYEQYF. The chain recombines TRBV2 with TRBJ2-7; 11 nucleotides match TRBD1. After removal of 6 bases from V and 4 bases from J, the junction contained 8 bases not matched to a gene. The CDR3 contains 15 residues. Germline V gene data show CDR1 as SNHLY and CDR2 as FYNNEI.

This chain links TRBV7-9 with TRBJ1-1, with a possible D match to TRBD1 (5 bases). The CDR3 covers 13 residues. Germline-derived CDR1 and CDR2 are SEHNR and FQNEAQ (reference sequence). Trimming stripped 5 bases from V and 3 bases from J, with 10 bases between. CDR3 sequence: CASSHGRDTEAFF. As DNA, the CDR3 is TGTGCCAGCAGCCATGGCAGGGACACTGAAGCTTTCTTT.

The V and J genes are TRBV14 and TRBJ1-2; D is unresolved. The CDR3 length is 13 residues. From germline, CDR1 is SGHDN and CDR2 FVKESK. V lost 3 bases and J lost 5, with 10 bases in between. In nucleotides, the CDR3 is TGTGCCAGCAGCCAGGACCTTGTGTATGGCTACACCTTC. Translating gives CASSQDLVYGYTF.

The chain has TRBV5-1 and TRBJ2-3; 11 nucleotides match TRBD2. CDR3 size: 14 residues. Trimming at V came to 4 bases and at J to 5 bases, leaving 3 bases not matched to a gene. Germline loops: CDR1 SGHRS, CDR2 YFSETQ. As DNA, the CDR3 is TGCGCCAGCAGCCTAGCGGGGGGCCGAGATACGCAGTATTTT. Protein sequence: CASSLAGGRDTQYF. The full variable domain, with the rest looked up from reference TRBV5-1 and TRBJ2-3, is KAGVTQTPRYLIKTRGQQVTLSCSPISGHRSVSWYQQTPGQGLQFLFEYFSETQRNKGNFPGRFSGRQFSNSRSEMNVSTLELGDSALYLCASSLAGGRDTQYFGPGTRLTVL.

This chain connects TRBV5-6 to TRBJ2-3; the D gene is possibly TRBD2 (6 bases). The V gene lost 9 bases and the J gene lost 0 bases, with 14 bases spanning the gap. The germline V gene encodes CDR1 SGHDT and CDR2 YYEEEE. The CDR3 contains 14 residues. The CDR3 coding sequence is TGTGCCACCCGAATGGGGGGAAGCACAGATACGCAGTATTTT. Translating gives CATRMGGSTDTQYF. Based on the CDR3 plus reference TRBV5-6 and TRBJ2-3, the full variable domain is DAGVTQSPTHLIKTRGQQVTLRCSPKSGHDTVSWYQQALGQGPQFIFQYYEEEERQRGNFPDRFSGHQFPNYSSELNVNALLLGDSALYLCATRMGGSTDTQYFGPGTRLTVL.

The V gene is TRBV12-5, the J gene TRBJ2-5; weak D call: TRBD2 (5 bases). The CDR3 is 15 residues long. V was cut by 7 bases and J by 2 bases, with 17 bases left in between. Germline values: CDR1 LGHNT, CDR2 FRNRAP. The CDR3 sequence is CASAINGLLQETQYF. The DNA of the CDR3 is TGTGCTAGTGCCATAAACGGACTGTTACAAGAGACCCAGTACTTC.

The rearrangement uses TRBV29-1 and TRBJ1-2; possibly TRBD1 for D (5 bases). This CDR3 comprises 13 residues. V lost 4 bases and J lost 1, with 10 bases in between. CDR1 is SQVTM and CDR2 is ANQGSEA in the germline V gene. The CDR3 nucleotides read TGCAGCGTTGGAGGGGATGATAACTATGGCTACACCTTC. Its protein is CSVGGDDNYGYTF.

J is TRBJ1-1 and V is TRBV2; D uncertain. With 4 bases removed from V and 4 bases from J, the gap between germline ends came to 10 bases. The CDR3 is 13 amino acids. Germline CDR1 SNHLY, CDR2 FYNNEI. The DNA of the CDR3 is TGTGCCAGCAGTGGTCTGGGTGCCACTGAAGCTTTCTTT. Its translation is CASSGLGATEAFF.

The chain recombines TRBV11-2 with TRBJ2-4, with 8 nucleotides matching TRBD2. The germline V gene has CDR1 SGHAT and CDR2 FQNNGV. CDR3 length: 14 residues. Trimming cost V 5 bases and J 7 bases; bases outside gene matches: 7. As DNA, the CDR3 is TGTGCCAGCAGCCCCGTTGGCGGGGGGAACATTCAGTACTTC. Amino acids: CASSPVGGGNIQYF.

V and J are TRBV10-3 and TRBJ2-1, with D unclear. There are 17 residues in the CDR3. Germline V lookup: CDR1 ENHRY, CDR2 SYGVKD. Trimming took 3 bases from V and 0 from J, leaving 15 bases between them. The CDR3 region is CAISDGRGQYSYNEQFF. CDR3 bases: TGTGCCATCAGTGACGGACGTGGTCAGTACTCCTACAATGAGCAGTTCTTC.

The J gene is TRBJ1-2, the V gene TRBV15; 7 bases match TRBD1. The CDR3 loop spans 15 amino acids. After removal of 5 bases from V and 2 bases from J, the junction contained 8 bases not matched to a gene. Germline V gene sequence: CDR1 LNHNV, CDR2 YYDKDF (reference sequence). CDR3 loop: CATSPQGGRNYGYTF. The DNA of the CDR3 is TGTGCCACCAGCCCTCAGGGGGGGAGGAACTATGGCTACACCTTC.

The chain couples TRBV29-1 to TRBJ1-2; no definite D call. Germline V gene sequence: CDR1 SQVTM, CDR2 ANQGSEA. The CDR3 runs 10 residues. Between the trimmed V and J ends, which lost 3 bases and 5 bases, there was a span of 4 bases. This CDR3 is CSVDGYGYTF. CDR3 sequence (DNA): TGCAGCGTTGACGGATATGGCTACACCTTC.

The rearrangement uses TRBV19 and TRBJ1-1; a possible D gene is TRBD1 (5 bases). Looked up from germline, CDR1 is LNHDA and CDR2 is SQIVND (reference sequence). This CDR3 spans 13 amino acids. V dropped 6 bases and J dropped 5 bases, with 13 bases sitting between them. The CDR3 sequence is CASSPSGGTEAFF. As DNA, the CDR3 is TGTGCCAGTAGCCCCTCCGGGGGGACTGAAGCTTTCTTT.